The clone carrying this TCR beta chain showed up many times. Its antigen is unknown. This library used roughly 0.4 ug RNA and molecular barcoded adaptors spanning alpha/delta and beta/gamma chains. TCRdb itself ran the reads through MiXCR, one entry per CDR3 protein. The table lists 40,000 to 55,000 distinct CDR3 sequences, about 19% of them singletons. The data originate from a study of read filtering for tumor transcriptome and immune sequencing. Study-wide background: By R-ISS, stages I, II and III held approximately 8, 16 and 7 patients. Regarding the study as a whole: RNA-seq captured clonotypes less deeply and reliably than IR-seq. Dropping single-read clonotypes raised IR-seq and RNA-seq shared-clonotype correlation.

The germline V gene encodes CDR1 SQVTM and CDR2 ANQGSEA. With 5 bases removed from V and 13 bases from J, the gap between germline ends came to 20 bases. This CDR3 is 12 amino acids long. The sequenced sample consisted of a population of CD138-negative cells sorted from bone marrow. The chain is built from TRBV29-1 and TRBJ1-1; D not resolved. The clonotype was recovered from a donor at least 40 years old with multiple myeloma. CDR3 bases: TGCAGCGTTAAAGTGGACCGGGGAAAGGGTTTCTTT. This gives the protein CSVKVDRGKGFF.